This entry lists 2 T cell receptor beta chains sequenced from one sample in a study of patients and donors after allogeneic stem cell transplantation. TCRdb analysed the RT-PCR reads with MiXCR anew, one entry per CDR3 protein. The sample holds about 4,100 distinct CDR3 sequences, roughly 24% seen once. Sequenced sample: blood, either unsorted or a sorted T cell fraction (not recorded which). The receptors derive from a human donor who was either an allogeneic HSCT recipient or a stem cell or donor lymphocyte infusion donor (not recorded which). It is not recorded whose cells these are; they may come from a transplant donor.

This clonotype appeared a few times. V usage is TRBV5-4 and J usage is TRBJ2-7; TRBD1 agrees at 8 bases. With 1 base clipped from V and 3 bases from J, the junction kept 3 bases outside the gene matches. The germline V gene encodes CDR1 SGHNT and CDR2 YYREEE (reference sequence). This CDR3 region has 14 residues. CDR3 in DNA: TGTGCCAGCAGCTTGTCAGGGGGCAACTACGAGCAGTACTTC. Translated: CASSLSGGNYEQYF.

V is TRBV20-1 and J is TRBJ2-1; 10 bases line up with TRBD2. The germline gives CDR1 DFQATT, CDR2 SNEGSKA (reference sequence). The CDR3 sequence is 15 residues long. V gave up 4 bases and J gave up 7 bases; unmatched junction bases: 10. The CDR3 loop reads CSATWPSGGLNEQFF. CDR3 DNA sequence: TGCAGTGCTACCTGGCCTAGCGGGGGTTTAAATGAGCAGTTCTTC.